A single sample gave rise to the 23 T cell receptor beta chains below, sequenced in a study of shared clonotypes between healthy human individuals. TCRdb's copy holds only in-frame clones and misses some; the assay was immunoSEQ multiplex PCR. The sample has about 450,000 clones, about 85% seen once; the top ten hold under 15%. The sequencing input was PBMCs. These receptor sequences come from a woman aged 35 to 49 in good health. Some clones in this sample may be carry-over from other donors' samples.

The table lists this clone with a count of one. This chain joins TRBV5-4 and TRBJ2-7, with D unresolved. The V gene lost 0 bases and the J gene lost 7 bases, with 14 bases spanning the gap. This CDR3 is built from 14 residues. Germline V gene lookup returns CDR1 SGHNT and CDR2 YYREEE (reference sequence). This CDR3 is CASSLDSSSSEQYF. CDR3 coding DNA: TGTGCCAGCAGCTTGGATAGCAGTTCCTCGGAGCAGTACTTC.

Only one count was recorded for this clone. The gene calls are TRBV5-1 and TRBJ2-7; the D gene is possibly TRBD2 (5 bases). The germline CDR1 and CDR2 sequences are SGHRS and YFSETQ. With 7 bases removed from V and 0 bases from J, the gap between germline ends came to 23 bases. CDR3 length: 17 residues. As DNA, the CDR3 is TGCGCCAGCGCCTCGGGATGGGTACGGCCTGACTCCTACGAGCAGTACTTC. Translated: CASASGWVRPDSYEQYF.

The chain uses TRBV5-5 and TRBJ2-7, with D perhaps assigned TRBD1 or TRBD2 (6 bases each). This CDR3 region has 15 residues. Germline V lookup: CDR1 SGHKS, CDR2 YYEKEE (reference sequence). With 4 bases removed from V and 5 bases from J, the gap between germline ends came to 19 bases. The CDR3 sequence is CASSQGGTKNNEQYF. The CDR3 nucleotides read TGTGCCAGCAGCCAAGGAGGGACAAAGAACAACGAGCAGTACTTC.

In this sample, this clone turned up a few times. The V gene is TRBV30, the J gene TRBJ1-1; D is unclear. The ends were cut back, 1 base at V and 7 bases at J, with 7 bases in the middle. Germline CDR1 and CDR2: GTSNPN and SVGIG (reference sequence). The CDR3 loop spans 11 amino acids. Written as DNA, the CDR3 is TGTGCCTGGAGTGAGGGTGGTGAAGCTTTCTTT. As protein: CAWSEGGEAFF.

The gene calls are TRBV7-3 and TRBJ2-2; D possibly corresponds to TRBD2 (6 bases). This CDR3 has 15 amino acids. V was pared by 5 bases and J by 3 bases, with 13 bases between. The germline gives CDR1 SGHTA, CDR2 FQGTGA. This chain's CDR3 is CASSATGGYTGELFF. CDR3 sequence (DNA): TGTGCCAGCAGCGCAACCGGGGGTTACACCGGGGAGCTGTTTTTT.

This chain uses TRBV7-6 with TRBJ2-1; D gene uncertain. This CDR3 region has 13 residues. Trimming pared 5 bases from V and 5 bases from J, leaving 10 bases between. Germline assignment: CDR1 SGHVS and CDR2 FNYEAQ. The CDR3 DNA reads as TGTGCCAGCAGCCCACGATCCCACAATGAGCAGTTCTTC. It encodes CASSPRSHNEQFF.

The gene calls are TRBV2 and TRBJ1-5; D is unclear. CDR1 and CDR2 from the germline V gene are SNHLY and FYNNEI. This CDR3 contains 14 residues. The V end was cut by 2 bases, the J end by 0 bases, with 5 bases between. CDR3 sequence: CASSEWVSNQPQHF. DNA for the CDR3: TGTGCCAGCAGTGAATGGGTTAGCAATCAGCCCCAGCATTTT.

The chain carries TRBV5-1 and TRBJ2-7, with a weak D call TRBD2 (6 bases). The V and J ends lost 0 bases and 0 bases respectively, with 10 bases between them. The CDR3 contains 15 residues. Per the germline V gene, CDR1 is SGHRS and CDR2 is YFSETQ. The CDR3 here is CASSLGGASSYEQYF. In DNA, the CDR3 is TGCGCCAGCAGCTTGGGCGGGGCCAGCTCCTACGAGCAGTACTTC.

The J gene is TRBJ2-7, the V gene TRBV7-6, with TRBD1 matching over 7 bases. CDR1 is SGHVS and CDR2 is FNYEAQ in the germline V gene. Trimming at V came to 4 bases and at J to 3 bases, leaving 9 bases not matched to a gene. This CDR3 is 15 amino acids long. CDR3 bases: TGTGCCAGCAGCTCCGAGACAGGGAGCTTCTACGAGCAGTACTTC. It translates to CASSSETGSFYEQYF.

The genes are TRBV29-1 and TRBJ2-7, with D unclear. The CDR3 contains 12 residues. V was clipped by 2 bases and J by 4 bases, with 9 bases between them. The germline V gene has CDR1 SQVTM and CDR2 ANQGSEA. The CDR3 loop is CSVESVGYEQYF. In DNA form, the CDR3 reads TGCAGCGTTGAATCGGTTGGTTACGAGCAGTACTTC.

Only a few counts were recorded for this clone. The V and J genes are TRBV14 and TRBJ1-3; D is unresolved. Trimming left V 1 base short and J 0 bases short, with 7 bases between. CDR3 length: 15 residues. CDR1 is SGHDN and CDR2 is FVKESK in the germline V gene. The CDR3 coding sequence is TGTGCCAGCAGCCAAGCGGCCCTCTCTGGAAACACCATATATTTT. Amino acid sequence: CASSQAALSGNTIYF.

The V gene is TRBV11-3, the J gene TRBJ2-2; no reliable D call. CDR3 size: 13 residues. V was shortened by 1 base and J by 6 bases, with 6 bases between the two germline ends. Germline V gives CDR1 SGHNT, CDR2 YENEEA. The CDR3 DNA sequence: TGTGCCAGCAGCTTAGTAGGGCCCGGGGAGCTGTTTTTT. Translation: CASSLVGPGELFF.

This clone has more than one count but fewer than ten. The chain's CDR3 is CASSLAGPGPEQETQYF. CDR3 nucleotides: TGTGCCAGCAGCTTAGCGGGGCCCGGGCCAGAACAAGAGACCCAGTACTTC. The chain carries TRBV7-2 and TRBJ2-5; perhaps TRBD1 as D (5 bases). This CDR3 spans 17 amino acids. The V and J ends lost 0 bases and 2 bases respectively, with 16 bases between them. The germline gives CDR1 SGHTA, CDR2 FQGNSA. Full variable domain (remainder filled in from reference TRBV7-2 and TRBJ2-5): GAGVSQSPSNKVTEKGKDVELRCDPISGHTALYWYRQSLGQGLEFLIYFQGNSAPDKSGLPSDRFSAERTGGSVSTLTIQRTQQEDSAVYLCASSLAGPGPEQETQYFGPGTRLLVL.

This CDR3 is CASSFFSRNTGELFF. DNA of the CDR3: TGTGCCAGCAGTTTTTTTAGCAGGAACACCGGGGAGCTGTTTTTT. The chain carries TRBV28 and TRBJ2-2, with D unclear. V shed 3 bases and J shed 1 base, with 9 bases lying between them. This CDR3 is 15 amino acids long. Germline values: CDR1 MDHEN, CDR2 SYDVKM.

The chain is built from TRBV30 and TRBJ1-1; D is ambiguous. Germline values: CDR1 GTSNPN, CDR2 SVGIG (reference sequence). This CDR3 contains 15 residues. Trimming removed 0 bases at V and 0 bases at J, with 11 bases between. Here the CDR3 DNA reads TGTGCCTGGAGTGTACGTGAGCGTGTGAACACTGAAGCTTTCTTT. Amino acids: CAWSVRERVNTEAFF.

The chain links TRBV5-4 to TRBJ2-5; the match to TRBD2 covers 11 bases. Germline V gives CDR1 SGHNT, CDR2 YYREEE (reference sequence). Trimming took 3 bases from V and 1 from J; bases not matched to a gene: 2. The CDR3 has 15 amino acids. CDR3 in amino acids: CASSSGTSGQETQYF. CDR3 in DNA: TGTGCCAGCAGCTCCGGGACTAGCGGCCAAGAGACCCAGTACTTC.

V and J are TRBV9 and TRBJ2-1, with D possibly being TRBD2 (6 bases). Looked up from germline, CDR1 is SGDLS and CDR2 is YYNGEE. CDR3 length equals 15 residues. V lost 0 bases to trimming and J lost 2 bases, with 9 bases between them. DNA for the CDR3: TGTGCCAGCAGCGTAGGGAGGGAGCCCTACAATGAGCAGTTCTTC. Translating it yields CASSVGREPYNEQFF. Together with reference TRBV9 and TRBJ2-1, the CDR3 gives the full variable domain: DSGVTQTPKHLITATGQRVTLRCSPRSGDLSVYWYQQSLDQGLQFLIQYYNGEERAKGNILERFSAQQFPDLHSELNLSSLELGDSALYFCASSVGREPYNEQFFGPGTRLTVL.

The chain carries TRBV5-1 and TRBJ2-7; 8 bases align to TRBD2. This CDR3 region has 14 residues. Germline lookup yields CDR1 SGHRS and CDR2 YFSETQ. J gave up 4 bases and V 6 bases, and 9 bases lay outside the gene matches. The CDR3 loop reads CASNVQAGVYEQYF. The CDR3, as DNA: TGCGCCAGCAACGTCCAAGCGGGAGTATACGAGCAGTACTTC.

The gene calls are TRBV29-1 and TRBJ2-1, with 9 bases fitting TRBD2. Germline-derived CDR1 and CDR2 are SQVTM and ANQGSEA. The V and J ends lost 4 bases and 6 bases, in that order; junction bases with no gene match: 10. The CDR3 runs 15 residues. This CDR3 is CSVGRGRALSNEQFF. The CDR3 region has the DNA TGCAGCGTTGGACGCGGGAGGGCCCTTTCCAATGAGCAGTTCTTC.

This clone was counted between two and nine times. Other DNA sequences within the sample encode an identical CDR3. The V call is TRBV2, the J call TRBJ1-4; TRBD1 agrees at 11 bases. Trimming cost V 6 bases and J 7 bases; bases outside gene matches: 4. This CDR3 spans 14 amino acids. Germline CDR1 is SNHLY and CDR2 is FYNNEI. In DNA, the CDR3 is TGTGCCAGCAGCTCGGACAGGGGGCTTGAAAAACTGTTTTTT. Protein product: CASSSDRGLEKLFF.

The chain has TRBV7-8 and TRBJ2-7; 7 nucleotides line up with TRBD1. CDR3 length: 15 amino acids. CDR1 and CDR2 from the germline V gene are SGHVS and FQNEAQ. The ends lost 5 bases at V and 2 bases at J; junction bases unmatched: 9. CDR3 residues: CASSHRGRGTYEQYF. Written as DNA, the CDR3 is TGTGCCAGCAGCCACAGGGGACGGGGAACCTACGAGCAGTACTTC.

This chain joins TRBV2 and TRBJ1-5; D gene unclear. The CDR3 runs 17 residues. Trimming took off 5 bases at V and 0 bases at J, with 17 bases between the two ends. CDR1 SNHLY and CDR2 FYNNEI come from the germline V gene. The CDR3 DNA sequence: TGTGCCAGCAGTCCGGGTAGCAGACCTTATAGCAATCAGCCCCAGCATTTT. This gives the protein CASSPGSRPYSNQPQHF.

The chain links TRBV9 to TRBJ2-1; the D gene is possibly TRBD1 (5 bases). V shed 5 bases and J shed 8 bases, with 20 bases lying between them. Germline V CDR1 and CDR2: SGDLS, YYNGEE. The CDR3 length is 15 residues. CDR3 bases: TGTGCCAGCAGTCCCTTCGTAAGGGGATACGATGAGCAGTTCTTC. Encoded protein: CASSPFVRGYDEQFF.